A single sample gave rise to the 20 T cell receptor beta chains below, sequenced in a study of cytotoxic CD8 clonotypes in ibrutinib-treated CLL. The protocol was immunoSEQ multiplex PCR, while the TCRdb copy is restricted to in-frame clones and leaves out a portion. The sample has about 300,000 clones, about 61% seen once. Sequenced material: PBMCs, taken after 36 months of ibrutinib treatment. These receptors were taken from a human donor with chronic lymphocytic leukemia.

The gene calls are TRBV11-3 and TRBJ2-3; D possibly corresponds to TRBD2 (5 bases). The germline V gene has CDR1 SGHNT and CDR2 YENEEA. The CDR3 has 16 amino acids. V lost 1 base, J lost 4 bases, and 15 bases lay in between. The DNA of the CDR3 is TGTGCCAGCAGCTTAGTCGTGGACTTATCCCCAGATACGCAGTATTTT. This encodes CASSLVVDLSPDTQYF.

Only a few counts were recorded for this clone. Additional DNA sequences in this sample encode the identical CDR3. The chain links TRBV5-1 to TRBJ2-1; no firm D call. The CDR3 consists of 12 residues. V was shortened by 0 bases and J by 3 bases, with 1 base between the two germline ends. The germline gives CDR1 SGHRS, CDR2 YFSETQ. CDR3 in amino acids: CASSLVYNEQFF. CDR3 DNA: TGCGCCAGCAGCTTGGTCTACAATGAGCAGTTCTTC.

This chain uses TRBV29-1 with TRBJ2-3; 12 bases line up with TRBD2. This CDR3 is 15 amino acids long. With 4 bases clipped from V and 5 bases from J, the junction kept 7 bases outside the gene matches. In germline, CDR1 is SQVTM, CDR2 ANQGSEA. CDR3 amino acids: CSVVRTSGTVDTQYF. The DNA of the CDR3 is TGCAGCGTTGTTCGGACTAGCGGGACGGTAGATACGCAGTATTTT.

The V gene is TRBV2, the J gene TRBJ2-7; D gene uncertain. The germline V and J ends were trimmed by 2 bases and 1 base, with 9 bases remaining between them. The CDR3 is made up of 14 amino acids. Germline-derived CDR1 and CDR2 are SNHLY and FYNNEI. In DNA form, the CDR3 reads TGTGCCAGCAGTGAACGGTGGGTGTCCTACGAGCAGTACTTC. Encoded protein: CASSERWVSYEQYF.

This sequence joins TRBV5-6 and TRBJ2-5, with D tentatively TRBD2 (5 bases). The CDR3 is 15 amino acids. V was shortened by 0 bases and J by 5 bases, with 14 bases between the two germline ends. Germline V gene lookup returns CDR1 SGHDT and CDR2 YYEEEE. CDR3: CASSLGGRSGETQYF. The CDR3, as DNA: TGTGCCAGCAGCTTGGGAGGGCGGAGTGGGGAGACCCAGTACTTC.

This chain uses TRBV7-2 with TRBJ1-1; 9 bases align to TRBD1. The J segment lost 11 bases and the V segment lost 5 bases, leaving 9 bases of the junction unmatched. The CDR3 covers 13 residues. Germline V lookup: CDR1 SGHTA, CDR2 FQGNSA. CDR3 residues: CASSPIQGAWAFF. Written as DNA, the CDR3 is TGTGCCAGCAGCCCGATACAGGGGGCTTGGGCTTTCTTT.

The chain uses TRBV29-1 and TRBJ2-1; TRBD2 matches at 9 bases. CDR1 is SQVTM, CDR2 ANQGSEA, per germline. J lost 5 bases, V lost 7 bases, and 6 bases had no gene match. This CDR3 is 13 amino acids long. This CDR3 is CSALAGVHNEQFF. In DNA form, the CDR3 reads TGCAGCGCATTAGCGGGAGTCCACAATGAGCAGTTCTTC.

This chain uses TRBV19 with TRBJ1-1; D is uncertain. The CDR3 sequence is 13 residues long. Trimming stripped 8 bases from V and 0 bases from J, with 10 bases between. Looked up from germline, CDR1 is LNHDA and CDR2 is SQIVND (reference sequence). CDR3 amino acids: CASGLAMNTEAFF. Here the CDR3 DNA reads TGTGCCAGTGGGCTGGCCATGAACACTGAAGCTTTCTTT.

The chain has TRBV21-1 and TRBJ2-7; TRBD2, the table's D call, was not compared with the DNA. TRBV21-1 corresponds to a pseudogene. CDR3 length: 16 amino acids. CDR3 in amino acids: CASSKGLAGQTYEQYF. In DNA form, the CDR3 reads TGTGCCAGCAGCAAAGGACTAGCGGGACAAACCTACGAGCAGTACTTC.

As DNA, the CDR3 is TGTGCCAGCAGACCCACAGGGGGTAGGAATACGCAGTATTTT. Encoded protein: CASRPTGGRNTQYF. The V and J genes are TRBV6-5 and TRBJ2-3; 8 positions match TRBD1. V lost 6 bases to trimming and J lost 7 bases; unmatched junction nucleotides: 9. The CDR3 spans 14 residues. Looked up from germline, CDR1 is MNHEY and CDR2 is SVGAGI.

This clone was observed a few times. The chain carries TRBV29-1 and TRBJ1-2; possibly TRBD1 for D (5 bases). Trimming stripped 2 bases from V and 6 bases from J, with 10 bases between. Looked up from germline, CDR1 is SQVTM and CDR2 is ANQGSEA. The CDR3 runs to 12 residues. CDR3 loop: CSVERGVNGYTF. In DNA, the CDR3 is TGCAGCGTTGAAAGGGGAGTAAATGGCTACACCTTC.

In its sample, this clone was seen a few times. The V and J genes are TRBV18 and TRBJ2-1, with D uncertain. Germline values: CDR1 KGHSH, CDR2 LQKENI. Trimming left V 5 bases short and J 6 bases short, with 8 bases between. The CDR3 contains 12 residues. CDR3 coding DNA: TGTGCCAGCTCAACCACCGTCAATGAGCAGTTCTTC. Residues: CASSTTVNEQFF.

This sequence joins TRBV5-6 and TRBJ2-3; 10 bases are a match to TRBD2. The CDR3 is 16 residues long. In germline, CDR1 is SGHDT, CDR2 YYEEEE. The ends lost 3 bases at V and 2 bases at J; junction bases unmatched: 6. This CDR3 reads CASSSSGTSVTDTQYF. DNA for the CDR3: TGTGCCAGCAGCTCGTCCGGGACTAGCGTCACAGATACGCAGTATTTT. The whole variable domain, remainder taken from reference TRBV5-6 and TRBJ2-3, is DAGVTQSPTHLIKTRGQQVTLRCSPKSGHDTVSWYQQALGQGPQFIFQYYEEEERQRGNFPDRFSGHQFPNYSSELNVNALLLGDSALYLCASSSSGTSVTDTQYFGPGTRLTVL.

This clone came up a few times. CDR3 sequence: CASSLEGTWGTEAFF. CDR3 in DNA: TGTGCCAGCAGCTTAGAGGGCACTTGGGGCACTGAAGCTTTCTTT. The V and J genes are TRBV7-2 and TRBJ1-1; no clear D gene. V lost 1 base and J lost 4, with 13 bases in between. The CDR3 spans 15 residues. Germline V lookup: CDR1 SGHTA, CDR2 FQGNSA.

This clone was counted between two and nine times. The rearrangement uses TRBV5-1 and TRBJ2-7; D gene uncertain. Germline assignment: CDR1 SGHRS and CDR2 YFSETQ. The CDR3 runs to 14 residues. Trimming cost V 4 bases and J 0 bases, with 11 bases left between them. CDR3 sequence (DNA): TGCGCCAGCAGCGCATGGGGTATCTCCTACGAGCAGTACTTC. Encoded protein: CASSAWGISYEQYF.

V gene TRBV4-2 combines with J gene TRBJ2-3, with 8 bases identical to TRBD2. Looked up from germline, CDR1 is LGHNA and CDR2 is YNFKEQ. The CDR3 consists of 18 residues. Unmatched junction bases numbered 15, after V lost 1 base and J lost 6 bases. CDR3 sequence reads: CASSQGYSGTSRGDTQYF. CDR3 nucleotide sequence: TGTGCCAGCAGCCAAGGGTACTCCGGGACTAGTCGGGGGGATACGCAGTATTTT.

The J gene is TRBJ1-2, the V gene TRBV6-6; D uncertain. The V gene lost 0 bases and the J gene lost 10 bases, with 6 bases spanning the gap. The length of the CDR3 is 11 residues. Germline V gene data show CDR1 as MNHNY and CDR2 as SVGAGI (reference sequence). This chain's CDR3 is CASSYSSAYTF. DNA of the CDR3: TGTGCCAGCAGTTACTCCAGCGCCTACACCTTC.

The rearrangement joins TRBV5-6 to TRBJ1-2; D is possibly TRBD1 (5 bases). The CDR3 has 14 amino acids. V dropped 0 bases and J dropped 0 bases, with 6 bases sitting between them. Germline V lookup: CDR1 SGHDT, CDR2 YYEEEE. The CDR3 region has the DNA TGTGCCAGCAGCTTGGGAGGGGCTAACTATGGCTACACCTTC. This translates into CASSLGGANYGYTF.

The chain is built from TRBV18 and TRBJ1-2, with no clear D. The CDR3 consists of 15 residues. Trimming took off 4 bases at V and 0 bases at J, with 12 bases between the two ends. CDR1 is KGHSH and CDR2 is LQKENI in the germline V gene. Here the CDR3 DNA reads TGTGCCAGCTCACGCCCGGGGATGACTAACTATGGCTACACCTTC. Translation: CASSRPGMTNYGYTF.

The genes are TRBV18 and TRBJ1-1; D is unresolved. CDR1 is KGHSH, CDR2 LQKENI, per germline. V lost 0 bases to trimming and J lost 6 bases, with 8 bases between them. This CDR3 spans 13 amino acids. The CDR3 loop reads CASSPPYQPEAFF. DNA of the CDR3: TGTGCCAGCTCACCACCGTACCAGCCTGAAGCTTTCTTT.